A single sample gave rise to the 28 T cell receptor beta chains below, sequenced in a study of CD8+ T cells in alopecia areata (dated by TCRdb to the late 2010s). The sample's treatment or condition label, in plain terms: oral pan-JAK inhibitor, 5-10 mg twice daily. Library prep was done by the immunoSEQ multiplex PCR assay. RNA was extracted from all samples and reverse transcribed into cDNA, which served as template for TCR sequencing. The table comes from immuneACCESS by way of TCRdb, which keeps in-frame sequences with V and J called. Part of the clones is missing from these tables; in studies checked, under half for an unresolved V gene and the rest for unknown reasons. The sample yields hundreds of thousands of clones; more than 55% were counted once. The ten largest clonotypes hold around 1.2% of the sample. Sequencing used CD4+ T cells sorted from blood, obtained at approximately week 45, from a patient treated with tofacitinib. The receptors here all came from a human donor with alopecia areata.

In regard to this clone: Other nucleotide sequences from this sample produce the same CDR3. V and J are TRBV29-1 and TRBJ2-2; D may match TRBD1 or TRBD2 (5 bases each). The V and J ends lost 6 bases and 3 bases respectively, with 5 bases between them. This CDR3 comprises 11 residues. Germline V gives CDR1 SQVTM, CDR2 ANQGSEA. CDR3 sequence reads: CSVGDTGELFF. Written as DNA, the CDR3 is TGCAGCGTGGGGGACACCGGGGAGCTGTTTTTT.

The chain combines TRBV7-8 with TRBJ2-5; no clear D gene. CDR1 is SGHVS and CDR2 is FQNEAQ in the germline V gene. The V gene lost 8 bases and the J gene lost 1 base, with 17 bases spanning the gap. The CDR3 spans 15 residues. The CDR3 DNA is TGTGCCAGCTCCCCCGGGCCCCGGGCCCAAGAGACCCAGTACTTC. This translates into CASSPGPRAQETQYF. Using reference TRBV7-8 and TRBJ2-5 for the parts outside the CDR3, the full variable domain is GAGVSQSPRYKVAKRGQDVALRCDPISGHVSLFWYQQALGQGPEFLTYFQNEAQLDKSGLPSDRFFAERPEGSVSTLKIQRTQQEDSAVYLCASSPGPRAQETQYFGPGTRLLVL.

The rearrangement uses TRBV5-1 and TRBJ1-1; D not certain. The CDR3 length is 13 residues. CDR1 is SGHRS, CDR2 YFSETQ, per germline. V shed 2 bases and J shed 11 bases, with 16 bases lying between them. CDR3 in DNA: TGCGCCAGCAGCTTCAACAAGATGGGTGACGCTTTCTTT. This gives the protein CASSFNKMGDAFF.

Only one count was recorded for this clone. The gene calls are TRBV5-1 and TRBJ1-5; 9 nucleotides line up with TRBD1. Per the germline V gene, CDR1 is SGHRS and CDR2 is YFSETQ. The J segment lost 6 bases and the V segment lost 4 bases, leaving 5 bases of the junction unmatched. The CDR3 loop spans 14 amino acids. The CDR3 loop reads CASSQGQGTQPQHF. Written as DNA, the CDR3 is TGCGCCAGCAGCCAAGGACAGGGGACTCAGCCCCAGCATTTT.

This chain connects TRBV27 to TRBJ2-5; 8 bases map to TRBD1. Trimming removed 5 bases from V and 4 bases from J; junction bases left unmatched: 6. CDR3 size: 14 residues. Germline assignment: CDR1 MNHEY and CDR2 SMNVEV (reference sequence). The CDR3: CASSRDRGGETQYF. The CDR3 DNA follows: TGTGCCAGCAGTAGAGACAGGGGTGGAGAGACCCAGTACTTC.

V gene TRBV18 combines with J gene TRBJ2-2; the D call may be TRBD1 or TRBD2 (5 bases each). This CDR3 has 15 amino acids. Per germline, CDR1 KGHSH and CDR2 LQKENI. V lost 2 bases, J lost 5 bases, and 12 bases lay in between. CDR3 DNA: TGTGCCAGCTCACCAAGCGGACACACGACCGGGGAGCTGTTTTTT. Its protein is CASSPSGHTTGELFF.

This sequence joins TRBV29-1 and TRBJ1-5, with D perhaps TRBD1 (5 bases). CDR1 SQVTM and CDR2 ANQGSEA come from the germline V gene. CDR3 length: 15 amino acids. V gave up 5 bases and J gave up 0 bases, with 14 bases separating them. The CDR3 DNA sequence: TGCAGCGTTTCACTTGGGGGATCTAGCAATCAGCCCCAGCATTTT. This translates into CSVSLGGSSNQPQHF.

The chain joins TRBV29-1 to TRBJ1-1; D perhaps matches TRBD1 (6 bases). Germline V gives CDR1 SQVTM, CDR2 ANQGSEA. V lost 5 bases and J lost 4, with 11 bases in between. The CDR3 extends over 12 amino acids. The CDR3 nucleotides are TGCAGCGTTACCGCCAGGGGCACTGAAGCTTTCTTT. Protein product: CSVTARGTEAFF.

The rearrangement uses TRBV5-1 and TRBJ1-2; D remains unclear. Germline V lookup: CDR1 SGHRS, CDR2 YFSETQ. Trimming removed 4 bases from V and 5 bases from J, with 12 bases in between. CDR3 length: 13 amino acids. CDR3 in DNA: TGCGCCAGCAGCGTCGACCCGACTTATGGCTACACCTTC. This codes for CASSVDPTYGYTF.

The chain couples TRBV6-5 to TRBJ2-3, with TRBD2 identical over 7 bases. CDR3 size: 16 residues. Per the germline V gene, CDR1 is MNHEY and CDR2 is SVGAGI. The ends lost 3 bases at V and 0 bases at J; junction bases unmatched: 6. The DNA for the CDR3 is TGTGCCAGCAGTTATATACTAGCGCCAAGCACAGATACGCAGTATTTT. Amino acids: CASSYILAPSTDTQYF.

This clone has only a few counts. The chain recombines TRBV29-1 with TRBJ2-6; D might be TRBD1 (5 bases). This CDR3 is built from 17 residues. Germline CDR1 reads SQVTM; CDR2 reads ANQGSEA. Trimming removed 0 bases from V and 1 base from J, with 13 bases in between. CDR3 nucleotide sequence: TGCAGCGTTGAAGATCGGAGAAGGGGATCTGGGGCCAACGTCCTGACTTTC. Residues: CSVEDRRRGSGANVLTF. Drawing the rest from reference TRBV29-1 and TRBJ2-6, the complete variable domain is SAVISQKPSRDICQRGTSLTIQCQVDSQVTMMFWYRQQPGQSLTLIATANQGSEATYESGFVIDKFPISRPNLTFSTLTVSNMSPEDSSIYLCSVEDRRRGSGANVLTFGAGSRLTVL.

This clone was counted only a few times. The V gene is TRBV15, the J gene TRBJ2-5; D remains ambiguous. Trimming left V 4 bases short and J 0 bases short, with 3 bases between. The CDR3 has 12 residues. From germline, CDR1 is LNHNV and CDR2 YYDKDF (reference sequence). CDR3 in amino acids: CATSKYQETQYF. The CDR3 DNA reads TGTGCCACCAGCAAGTACCAAGAGACCCAGTACTTC.

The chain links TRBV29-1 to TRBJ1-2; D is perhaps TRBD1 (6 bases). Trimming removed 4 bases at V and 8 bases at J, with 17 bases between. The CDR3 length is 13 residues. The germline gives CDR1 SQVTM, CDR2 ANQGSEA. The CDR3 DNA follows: TGCAGCGTTGTACAGGGATTATTAGGGGGCTACACCTTC. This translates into CSVVQGLLGGYTF.

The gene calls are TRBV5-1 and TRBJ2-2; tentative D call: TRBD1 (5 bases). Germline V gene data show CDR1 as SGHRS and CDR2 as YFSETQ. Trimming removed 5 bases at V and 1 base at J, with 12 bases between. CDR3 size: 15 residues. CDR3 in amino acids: CASRPDTGNTGELFF. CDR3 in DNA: TGCGCCAGCAGGCCAGATACAGGGAACACCGGGGAGCTGTTTTTT.

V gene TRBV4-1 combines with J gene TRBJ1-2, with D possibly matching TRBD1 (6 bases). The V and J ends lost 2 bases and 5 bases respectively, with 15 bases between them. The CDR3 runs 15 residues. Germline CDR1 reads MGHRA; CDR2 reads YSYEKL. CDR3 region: CASSQPTAGTYGYTF. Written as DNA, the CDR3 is TGCGCCAGCAGCCAACCCACGGCCGGGACATATGGCTACACCTTC.

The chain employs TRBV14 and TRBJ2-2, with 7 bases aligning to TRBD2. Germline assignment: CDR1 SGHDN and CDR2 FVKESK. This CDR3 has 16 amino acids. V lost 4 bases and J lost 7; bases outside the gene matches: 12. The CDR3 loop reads CASSPRLAAPFGELFF. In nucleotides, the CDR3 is TGTGCCAGCAGCCCCCGGCTAGCGGCGCCCTTCGGGGAGCTGTTTTTT.

The CDR3 DNA is TGCGCCAGCAGCCAAGATCGGACAGGGGTCGATACGCAGTATTTT. The encoded protein is CASSQDRTGVDTQYF. This sequence joins TRBV4-3 and TRBJ2-3; 9 bases are a match to TRBD1. The ends lost 0 bases at V and 6 bases at J; junction bases unmatched: 4. The CDR3 runs 15 residues. Germline V gives CDR1 LGHNA, CDR2 YSLEER.

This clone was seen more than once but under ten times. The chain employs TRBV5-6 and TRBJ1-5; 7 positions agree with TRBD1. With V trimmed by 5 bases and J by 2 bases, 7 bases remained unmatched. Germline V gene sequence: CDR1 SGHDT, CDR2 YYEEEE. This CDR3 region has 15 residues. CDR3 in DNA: TGTGCCAGCAGTGAAGGGGGCGCCGGCAATCAGCCCCAGCATTTT. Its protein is CASSEGGAGNQPQHF.

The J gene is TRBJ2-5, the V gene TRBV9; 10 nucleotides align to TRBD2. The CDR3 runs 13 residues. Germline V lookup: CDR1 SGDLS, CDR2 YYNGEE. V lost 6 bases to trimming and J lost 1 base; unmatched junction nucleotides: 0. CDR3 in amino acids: CASTSGGQETQYF. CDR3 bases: TGTGCCAGCACTAGCGGGGGCCAAGAGACCCAGTACTTC.

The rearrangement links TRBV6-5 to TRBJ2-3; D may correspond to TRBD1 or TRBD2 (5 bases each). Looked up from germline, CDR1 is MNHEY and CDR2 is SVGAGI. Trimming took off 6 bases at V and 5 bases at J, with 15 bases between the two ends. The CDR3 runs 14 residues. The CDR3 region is CASSWGRGEDTQYF. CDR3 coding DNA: TGTGCCAGCAGCTGGGGACGCGGTGAAGATACGCAGTATTTT.

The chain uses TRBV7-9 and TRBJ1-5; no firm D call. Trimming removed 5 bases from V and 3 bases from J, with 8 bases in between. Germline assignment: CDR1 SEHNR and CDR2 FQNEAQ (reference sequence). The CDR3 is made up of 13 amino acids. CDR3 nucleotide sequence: TGTGCCAGCAGCCCCAACCCCAATCAGCCCCAGCATTTT. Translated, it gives CASSPNPNQPQHF.

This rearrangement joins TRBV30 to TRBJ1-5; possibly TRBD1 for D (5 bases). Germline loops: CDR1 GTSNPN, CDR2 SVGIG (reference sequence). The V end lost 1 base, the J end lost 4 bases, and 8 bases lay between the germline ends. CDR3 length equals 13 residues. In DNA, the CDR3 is TGTGCCTGGAGTGCCCAGGGAAATCAGCCCCAGCATTTT. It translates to CAWSAQGNQPQHF.

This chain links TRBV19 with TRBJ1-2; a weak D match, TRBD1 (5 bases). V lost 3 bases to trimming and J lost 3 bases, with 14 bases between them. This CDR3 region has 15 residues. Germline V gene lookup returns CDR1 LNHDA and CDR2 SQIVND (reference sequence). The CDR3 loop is CASSILSREHYGYTF. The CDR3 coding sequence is TGTGCCAGTAGTATTCTCTCCAGGGAACACTATGGCTACACCTTC.

This CDR3 is CAISDRPAGVAFF. CDR3 nucleotides: TGTGCCATCAGTGACAGGCCCGCCGGGGTAGCTTTCTTT. J is TRBJ1-1 and V is TRBV10-3; D ambiguous. CDR1 is ENHRY, CDR2 SYGVKD, per germline. The CDR3 contains 13 residues. Trimming cost V 3 bases and J 10 bases, with 15 bases left between them.

In DNA form, the CDR3 reads TGTGCCAGCAGCTTTCTGACAACCGGGATTCAGGGCTACACCTTC. Protein: CASSFLTTGIQGYTF. The chain recombines TRBV11-2 with TRBJ1-2; no reliable D call. The CDR3 sequence is 15 residues long. V shed 3 bases and J shed 8 bases, with 19 bases lying between them. Germline V gene sequence: CDR1 SGHAT, CDR2 FQNNGV.

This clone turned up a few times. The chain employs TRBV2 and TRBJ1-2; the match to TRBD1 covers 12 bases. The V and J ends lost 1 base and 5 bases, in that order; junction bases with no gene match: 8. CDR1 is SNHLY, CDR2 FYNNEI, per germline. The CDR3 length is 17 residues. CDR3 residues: CASSEGQPGQGAYGYTF. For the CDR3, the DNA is TGTGCCAGCAGTGAAGGGCAACCGGGACAGGGGGCTTATGGCTACACCTTC.

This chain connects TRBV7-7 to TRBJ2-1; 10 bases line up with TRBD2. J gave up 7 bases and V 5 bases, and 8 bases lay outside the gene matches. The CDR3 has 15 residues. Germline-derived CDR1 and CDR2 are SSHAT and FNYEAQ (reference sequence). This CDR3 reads CASSLTSGAGNEQFF. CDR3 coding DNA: TGTGCCAGCAGCCTAACTAGCGGGGCTGGGAATGAGCAGTTCTTC.

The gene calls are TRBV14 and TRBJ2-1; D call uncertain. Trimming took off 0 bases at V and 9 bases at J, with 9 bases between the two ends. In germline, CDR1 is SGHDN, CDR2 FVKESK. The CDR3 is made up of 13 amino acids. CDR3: CASSQDMVGEQFF. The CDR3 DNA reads TGTGCCAGCAGCCAAGATATGGTGGGTGAGCAGTTCTTC. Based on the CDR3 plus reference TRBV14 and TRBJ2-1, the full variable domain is EAGVTQFPSHSVIEKGQTVTLRCDPISGHDNLYWYRRVMGKEIKFLLHFVKESKQDESGMPNNRFLAERTGGTYSTLKVQPAELEDSGVYFCASSQDMVGEQFFGPGTRLTVL.